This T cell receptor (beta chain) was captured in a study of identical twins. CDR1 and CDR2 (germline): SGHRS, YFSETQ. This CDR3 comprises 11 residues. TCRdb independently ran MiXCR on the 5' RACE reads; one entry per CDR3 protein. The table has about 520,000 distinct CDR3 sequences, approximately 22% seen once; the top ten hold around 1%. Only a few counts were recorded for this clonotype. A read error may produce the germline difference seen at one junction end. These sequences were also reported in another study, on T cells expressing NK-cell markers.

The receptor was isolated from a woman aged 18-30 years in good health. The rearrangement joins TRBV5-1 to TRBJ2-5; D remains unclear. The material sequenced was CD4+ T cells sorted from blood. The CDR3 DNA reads TGTGCCAGCAGCACAGAGGAGACCCAGTACTTC. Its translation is CASSTEETQYF.